Shown below are 32 T cell receptor beta chains from a single sample sequenced in a study of cytomegalovirus exposure and HLA in healthy donors. Amplification used 60 Vbeta primers and 13 Jbeta primers. Profiled with immunoSEQ multiplex PCR; TCRdb holds only in-frame clones, not every one. Found here are about 110,000 clones, about 76% of them singletons; the top ten hold around 5.8%. The sequencing sample was made of PBMCs. The receptors come from a woman aged 50 to 65 in good health and CMV-seropositive.

V is TRBV2 and J is TRBJ1-1, with a tentative D call TRBD1 (5 bases). Per germline, CDR1 SNHLY and CDR2 FYNNEI. The CDR3 is 15 amino acids. V dropped 3 bases and J dropped 0 bases, with 11 bases sitting between them. The CDR3 is CASSDVDTLNTEAFF. The CDR3 DNA is TGTGCCAGCAGTGATGTGGACACATTGAACACTGAAGCTTTCTTT.

The V call is TRBV29-1, the J call TRBJ2-1; 10 nucleotides match TRBD1. The CDR3 is 15 amino acids. Germline trimming cut 3 bases from V and 5 bases from J; bases unmatched to any gene: 7. In germline, CDR1 is SQVTM, CDR2 ANQGSEA. The CDR3 reads CSVEVVGQGNNEQFF. The CDR3 nucleotides read TGCAGCGTTGAGGTAGTGGGACAGGGGAACAATGAGCAGTTCTTC.

This chain joins TRBV9 and TRBJ2-3; 9 bases align to TRBD2. Germline values: CDR1 SGDLS, CDR2 YYNGEE. V shed 6 bases, J shed 6 bases, and the junction held 5 bases outside the gene matches. The CDR3 sequence is 13 residues long. CDR3 nucleotide sequence: TGTGCCAGCACTAGCGGGGTTCGGGATACGCAGTATTTT. Amino acids: CASTSGVRDTQYF.

This rearrangement joins TRBV5-4 to TRBJ1-1; TRBD1 might be the D (6 bases). V was cut by 4 bases and J by 3 bases, with 19 bases left in between. Germline CDR1 SGHNT, CDR2 YYREEE (reference sequence). CDR3 length equals 16 residues. CDR3 DNA sequence: TGTGCCAGCAGCCCGAACGGGGGGCGAGGGTACACTGAAGCTTTCTTT. It is translated as CASSPNGGRGYTEAFF.

Here the CDR3 DNA reads TGTGCCAGCAGTCAGACCGGGACTGCGAACTACGAGCAGTACTTC. Translated: CASSQTGTANYEQYF. This chain joins TRBV6-5 and TRBJ2-7; weak D call: TRBD2 (6 bases). Deletions cut 5 bases from V and 3 bases from J, with 17 bases between. The CDR3 totals 15 residues. From germline, CDR1 is MNHEY and CDR2 SVGAGI.

This clone was seen a single time. Here the CDR3 DNA reads TGTGCCAGCAGCCTGGACAGGCTGAACACTGAAGCTTTCTTT. It is translated as CASSLDRLNTEAFF. The chain carries TRBV5-6 and TRBJ1-1; 7 positions match TRBD1. The CDR3 consists of 14 residues. J gave up 0 bases and V 4 bases, and 3 bases lay outside the gene matches. Germline V CDR1 and CDR2: SGHDT, YYEEEE.

The rearrangement joins TRBV19 to TRBJ1-6; 9 bases fit TRBD1. Trimming at V came to 6 bases and at J to 7 bases, leaving 7 bases not matched to a gene. The CDR3 loop spans 15 amino acids. CDR1 and CDR2 from the germline V gene are LNHDA and SQIVND (reference sequence). The CDR3 spells CASRRDRAINSPLHF. The CDR3 nucleotides are TGTGCCAGTAGGAGGGACAGGGCGATAAATTCACCCCTCCACTTT.

V is TRBV29-1 and J is TRBJ2-7, with TRBD2 identical over 12 bases. V lost 5 bases and J lost 5; bases outside the gene matches: 13. The CDR3 runs to 16 residues. Germline V gives CDR1 SQVTM, CDR2 ANQGSEA. CDR3 sequence reads: CSVSEAASGGDHEQYF. CDR3 nucleotides: TGCAGCGTTTCGGAGGCCGCTAGCGGGGGGGACCACGAGCAGTACTTC.

The chain joins TRBV19 to TRBJ2-1, with D tentatively TRBD2 (6 bases). This CDR3 has 15 residues. Germline CDR1 reads LNHDA; CDR2 reads SQIVND (reference sequence). The V end lost 7 bases, the J end lost 3 bases, and 16 bases lay between the germline ends. The CDR3 loop reads CASTQPGLGYNEQFF. In DNA, the CDR3 is TGTGCCAGTACCCAGCCGGGACTGGGCTACAATGAGCAGTTCTTC.

This rearrangement joins TRBV4-1 to TRBJ2-3, with D hard to call. The V gene's germline CDR1 is MGHRA and CDR2 YSYEKL. Trimming stripped 6 bases from V and 6 bases from J, with 13 bases between. The CDR3 loop spans 13 amino acids. CDR3 DNA: TGCGCCAGCAGATTAGCTGGGTCGGATACGCAGTATTTT. Translated, it gives CASRLAGSDTQYF.

V and J are TRBV28 and TRBJ1-6, with D perhaps matching TRBD1 (5 bases). V lost 6 bases to trimming and J lost 0 bases, with 15 bases between them. The V gene's germline CDR1 is MDHEN and CDR2 SYDVKM. The CDR3 is 17 amino acids. The CDR3 DNA reads TGTGCCAGCAGGTTTTCCCAGGGCTTCTCCTATAATTCACCCCTCCACTTT. It is translated as CASRFSQGFSYNSPLHF.

The gene calls are TRBV28 and TRBJ1-4; D remains unclear. The germline CDR1 and CDR2 sequences are MDHEN and SYDVKM. V was cut by 4 bases and J by 0 bases, with 9 bases left in between. The CDR3 covers 15 residues. CDR3 bases: TGTGCCAGCAGTTCCCCAGATGCAACTAATGAAAAACTGTTTTTT. It codes for CASSSPDATNEKLFF.

This clone has a handful of counts. The chain employs TRBV5-1 and TRBJ2-5; tentative D call: TRBD1 (6 bases). The CDR3 length is 16 residues. The V end lost 2 bases, the J end lost 0 bases, and 14 bases lay between the germline ends. Germline-derived CDR1 and CDR2 are SGHRS and YFSETQ. The CDR3 region has the DNA TGCGCCAGCAGCTTAAATCCAGGGGCCCACCAAGAGACCCAGTACTTC. This codes for CASSLNPGAHQETQYF.

This chain links TRBV6-5 with TRBJ2-7, with 7 bases matching TRBD1. CDR3 length equals 15 residues. Germline V CDR1 and CDR2: MNHEY, SVGAGI. V dropped 7 bases and J dropped 2; count of bases not matched to a gene: 11. In DNA, the CDR3 is TGTGCCAGCACCCCCCTCAGGGACAGTCCCTACGAGCAGTACTTC. Protein product: CASTPLRDSPYEQYF.

The chain couples TRBV5-5 to TRBJ2-5; 8 bases align to TRBD2. V shed 3 bases, J shed 3 bases, and the junction held 10 bases outside the gene matches. The CDR3 spans 16 residues. Germline CDR1 reads SGHKS; CDR2 reads YYEKEE (reference sequence). Here the CDR3 reads CASSSRQRGIEETQYF. The DNA of the CDR3 is TGTGCCAGCAGCTCCCGACAGCGGGGGATAGAAGAGACCCAGTACTTC. The full variable domain, rest sourced from reference TRBV5-5 and TRBJ2-5, is DAGVTQSPTHLIKTRGQQVTLRCSPISGHKSVSWYQQVLGQGPQFIFQYYEKEERGRGNFPDRFSARQFPNYSSELNVNALLLGDSALYLCASSSRQRGIEETQYFGPGTRLLVL.

This sequence joins TRBV30 and TRBJ2-7; maybe TRBD1 (5 bases). Germline V gene data show CDR1 as GTSNPN and CDR2 as SVGIG (reference sequence). Trimming removed 1 base at V and 1 base at J, with 14 bases between. The CDR3 length is 15 residues. The DNA for the CDR3 is TGTGCCTGGAGTGCAAGAAAAGGACAATCCTACGAGCAGTACTTC. Translation gives CAWSARKGQSYEQYF.

V usage is TRBV6-6 and J usage is TRBJ1-1, with 7 bases that match TRBD1. The CDR3 extends over 13 amino acids. With V trimmed by 11 bases and J by 5 bases, 11 bases remained unmatched. The V gene's germline CDR1 is MNHNY and CDR2 SVGAGI (reference sequence). The CDR3 DNA reads TGTGCCGCAGAAGAGGGGGCGAGAACTGAAGCTTTCTTT. It is translated as CAAEEGARTEAFF.

The J gene is TRBJ1-4, the V gene TRBV18, with a weak D call TRBD1 (5 bases). V was pared by 3 bases and J by 2 bases, with 13 bases between. The CDR3 spans 16 residues. Germline CDR1 reads KGHSH; CDR2 reads LQKENI. The DNA for the CDR3 is TGTGCCAGCTCACCTAACAGGCGAGGTACTAATGAAAAACTGTTTTTT. This codes for CASSPNRRGTNEKLFF.

The CDR3 coding sequence is TGTGCCAGTAGTATTCGAGACAGCCTCCGGGAGCTGTTTTTT. Amino acid sequence: CASSIRDSLRELFF. The genes are TRBV19 and TRBJ2-2; D is perhaps TRBD1 (5 bases). Trimming removed 3 bases from V and 9 bases from J, with 14 bases in between. The length of the CDR3 is 14 residues. Germline CDR1 and CDR2: LNHDA and SQIVND (reference sequence).

The chain links TRBV28 to TRBJ2-7; D gene unclear. The CDR3 is made up of 12 amino acids. V gave up 6 bases and J gave up 3 bases, with 9 bases separating them. Per the germline V gene, CDR1 is MDHEN and CDR2 is SYDVKM. CDR3 sequence: CASRSELYEQYF. The DNA for the CDR3 is TGTGCCAGCAGGTCGGAGCTCTACGAGCAGTACTTC.

The chain is built from TRBV4-3 and TRBJ2-1, with TRBD2 matching 8 bases. The CDR3 consists of 16 residues. V lost 0 bases, J lost 4 bases, and 5 bases stayed unmatched. The germline V gene encodes CDR1 LGHNA and CDR2 YSLEER. The CDR3 spells CASSQEKRGLYNEQFF. In nucleotides, the CDR3 is TGCGCCAGCAGCCAAGAGAAGCGGGGGCTTTACAATGAGCAGTTCTTC.

This chain links TRBV7-3 with TRBJ1-1; 9 bases fit TRBD1. The junction had 8 bases not matched to a gene; V was cut back by 4 bases and J by 5 bases. CDR3 length: 15 amino acids. Germline V gives CDR1 SGHTA, CDR2 FQGTGA. The DNA of the CDR3 is TGTGCCAGCAGCTCTTGGACAGGGGTAGGTACTGAAGCTTTCTTT. Protein: CASSSWTGVGTEAFF.

This clone was found a few times. The chain combines TRBV30 with TRBJ1-2; the D gene is possibly TRBD1 (5 bases). The CDR3 loop spans 12 amino acids. V was shortened by 4 bases and J by 5 bases, with 11 bases between the two germline ends. Germline CDR1 and CDR2: GTSNPN and SVGIG (reference sequence). This CDR3 reads CAWKGRLYGYTF. The CDR3 DNA reads TGTGCCTGGAAGGGGCGGTTATATGGCTACACCTTC.

The gene calls are TRBV27 and TRBJ2-7, with D unresolved. The CDR3 length is 13 residues. Between the trimmed V and J ends, which lost 6 bases and 7 bases, there was a span of 16 bases. CDR1 MNHEY and CDR2 SMNVEV come from the germline V gene (reference sequence). This chain's CDR3 is CASSRWATEEQYF. The CDR3 coding sequence is TGTGCCAGCAGCCGGTGGGCCACTGAGGAGCAGTACTTC.

The chain recombines TRBV28 with TRBJ2-5, with D possibly being TRBD1 (6 bases). CDR3 size: 13 residues. Trimming cost V 1 base and J 5 bases, with 8 bases left between them. Germline V gene sequence: CDR1 MDHEN, CDR2 SYDVKM. CDR3 sequence (DNA): TGTGCCAGCAGTTTATTTGACAGGGAGACCCAGTACTTC. Protein: CASSLFDRETQYF.

This clone appeared a single time. The V gene is TRBV9, the J gene TRBJ2-7; 7 bases align to TRBD1. This CDR3 has 15 amino acids. V was clipped by 0 bases and J by 5 bases; unmatched bases: 8. Germline CDR1 is SGDLS and CDR2 is YYNGEE. Written as DNA, the CDR3 is TGTGCCAGCAGCGTAGGGGACAGCCTATCCCACGAGCAGTACTTC. Protein: CASSVGDSLSHEQYF.

Of note for this clone: Mismatch with germline at one junction end may stem from a read error. The V gene is TRBV7-9, the J gene TRBJ2-3, with a weak D call TRBD2 (6 bases). The V gene's germline CDR1 is SEHNR and CDR2 FQNEAQ (reference sequence). The CDR3 is made up of 13 amino acids. The CDR3 loop is CSSSLLGTYTQYF. The CDR3 coding sequence is TGTTCCAGCAGCTTACTAGGGACTTATACGCAGTATTTT.

The V call is TRBV15, the J call TRBJ1-4, with a possible D match to TRBD1 (6 bases). Trimming removed 0 bases from V and 8 bases from J, with 16 bases in between. The CDR3 extends over 16 amino acids. CDR1 is LNHNV and CDR2 is YYDKDF in the germline V gene (reference sequence). CDR3 amino acids: CATSRDLRGAREKLFF. In DNA, the CDR3 is TGTGCCACCAGCAGAGATCTTCGGGGGGCGCGGGAAAAACTGTTTTTT.

The sample holds a few counts of this clone. V and J are TRBV5-1 and TRBJ1-1; TRBD1 matches at 7 bases. The J segment lost 4 bases and the V segment lost 4 bases, leaving 10 bases of the junction unmatched. Per the germline V gene, CDR1 is SGHRS and CDR2 is YFSETQ. The CDR3 is 15 residues long. CDR3: CASSPRQGRFTEAFF. The CDR3 DNA follows: TGCGCCAGCAGCCCAAGACAGGGCAGGTTCACTGAAGCTTTCTTT.

This rearrangement joins TRBV15 to TRBJ2-3; D ambiguous. The length of the CDR3 is 12 residues. Germline CDR1 and CDR2: LNHNV and YYDKDF (reference sequence). V was clipped by 3 bases and J by 2 bases, with 3 bases between them. Here the CDR3 DNA reads TGTGCCACCAGCAGGTACACAGATACGCAGTATTTT. As protein: CATSRYTDTQYF. Combining the CDR3 with reference TRBV15 and TRBJ2-3 gives the whole variable domain DAMVIQNPRYQVTQFGKPVTLSCSQTLNHNVMYWYQQKSSQAPKLLFHYYDKDFNNEADTPDNFQSRRPNTSFCFLDIRSPGLGDTAMYLCATSRYTDTQYFGPGTRLTVL.

This clone was found once. The V gene is TRBV9, the J gene TRBJ2-5; 10 nucleotides agree with TRBD2. The trim removed 4 bases at V and 4 bases at J, leaving 10 bases unmatched. CDR1 SGDLS and CDR2 YYNGEE come from the germline V gene. The CDR3 loop spans 16 amino acids. Here the CDR3 DNA reads TGTGCCAGCAGCCCCACGGGGAGCGGGGGGGCAGAGACCCAGTACTTC. It specifies CASSPTGSGGAETQYF.

The chain carries TRBV10-3 and TRBJ2-1; weak D call: TRBD2 (7 bases). The CDR3 consists of 15 residues. V was shortened by 0 bases and J by 13 bases, with 19 bases between the two germline ends. CDR1 is ENHRY, CDR2 SYGVKD, per germline. CDR3 DNA: TGTGCCATCAGTGAGTCGCGGGGGCTCTCTCCCGTACAGTTCTTC. Its translation is CAISESRGLSPVQFF.